This note documents a single TCR beta chain sequence. Its specificity is not known. Between the trimmed V and J ends, which lost 5 bases and 1 base, there was a span of 11 bases. The CDR3 contains 13 residues. Germline V lookup: CDR1 SQVTM, CDR2 ANQGSEA. This record comes from a study of Ad26.COV2.S vaccination and SARS-CoV-2 variants. Study-wide context: Donor was in the COV1001 Ad26.COV2.S trial arm.

Described treatment: 19 received Ad26.COV2.S at low or high dose, single or two shots; about 5 received placebo; per-sample allocation not given. Specimen acquisition occurred on day 63 following the initial vaccine or placebo injection. Profiled with immunoSEQ multiplex PCR; TCRdb holds only in-frame clones, not every one. The sample records under 550,000 clones, around 90% being singletons. Notes on the study in general: CD8+ and CD4+ T cells specific for spike reportedly responded with substantial breadth after vaccination. Vaccine and placebo groups showed comparable non-spike TCR breadth.

The source is a person aged 18-65 years who received the Ad26.COV2.S COVID-19 vaccine or a placebo. Source: peripheral blood, taken in a trial of Ad26.COV2.S vaccine versus placebo. The chain links TRBV29-1 to TRBJ1-1, with D perhaps TRBD1 (5 bases). CDR3 sequence reads: CSVRPGGNTEAFF. The CDR3, as DNA: TGCAGCGTTAGACCTGGGGGGAACACTGAAGCTTTCTTT.